These 7 T cell receptor beta chains originate from one sample sequenced in a study of T cells in Graves' hyperthyroidism and ophthalmopathy (dated by TCRdb to between 2019 and 2020). Libraries were constructed by multiplex PCR. Instrument used: Illumina HiSeq 2000. The TCR beta CDR3 regions were amplified from RNA transcripts. The TCR CDR3 was subjected to a first round of RT-PCR using the HTBI primer set and the Qiagen OneStep RT-PCR kit. TCRdb applied fastp at Q25 and MiXCR to the public reads, then kept only in-frame beta chains. Every distinct CDR3 protein forms one entry, paired with its most common genes and DNA. The sample data list 300,000 to 400,000 distinct CDR3 sequences, and about 18% of these were observed just once. Roughly 49% of the sample comes from the top ten. Sequenced: blood. These receptors were collected from a woman in her fifties or sixties with Graves' hyperthyroidism.

The chain recombines TRBV20-1 with TRBJ1-1; D is ambiguous. The germline V gene has CDR1 DFQATT and CDR2 SNEGSKA (reference sequence). V was cut by 1 base and J by 5 bases, with 14 bases left in between. This CDR3 contains 14 residues. The CDR3, as DNA: TGCAGTGCTAGAGGCTTGACGCTCAGGACTGAAGCTTTCTTT. Its translation: CSARGLTLRTEAFF.

V and J are TRBV6-1 and TRBJ2-7; tentative D call: TRBD2 (5 bases). V lost 7 bases to trimming and J lost 2 bases, with 12 bases between them. Germline CDR1 and CDR2: MNHNS and SASEGT. The CDR3 contains 13 residues. The CDR3 DNA reads as TGTGCCAGCAATACTAGGGTGGCCTACGAGCAGTACTTC. This codes for CASNTRVAYEQYF.

This clonotype showed up many times. The chain employs TRBV27 and TRBJ1-1, with 8 bases lining up with TRBD1. Germline assignment: CDR1 MNHEY and CDR2 SMNVEV (reference sequence). The V segment lost 2 bases and the J segment 1 base; nucleotides outside the gene matches: 6. CDR3 size: 16 residues. The CDR3 sequence: CASSLRPGTGNTEAFF. CDR3 sequence (DNA): TGTGCCAGCAGTTTACGTCCCGGGACAGGGAACACTGAAGCTTTCTTT.

This sequence joins TRBV7-9 and TRBJ2-3; the D call may be TRBD1 or TRBD2 (5 bases each). V was trimmed by 5 bases and J by 5 bases, leaving 11 bases between them. CDR1 SEHNR and CDR2 FQNEAQ come from the germline V gene (reference sequence). The CDR3 sequence is 13 residues long. CDR3 DNA: TGTGCCAGCAGCCCACCTGGGGGAGATACGCAGTATTTT. Protein: CASSPPGGDTQYF.

This clonotype was counted many times. The V gene is TRBV6-5, the J gene TRBJ2-7, with D perhaps TRBD1 or TRBD2 (5 bases each). This CDR3 is 14 amino acids long. CDR1 is MNHEY, CDR2 SVGAGI, per germline. V was pared by 0 bases and J by 2 bases, with 8 bases between. The CDR3 is CASSYSRDAYEQYF. In nucleotides, the CDR3 is TGTGCCAGCAGTTACTCGAGGGACGCCTACGAGCAGTACTTC.

Many counts were recorded for this clonotype. The V gene is TRBV12-3 or TRBV12-4, the J gene TRBJ2-1; a weak D match, TRBD1 (5 bases). V was clipped by 2 bases and J by 10 bases, with 9 bases between them. This CDR3 region has 12 residues. CDR3 coding DNA: TGTGCCAGCAGTTTAACCGCAGGGGAGCAGTTCTTC. Protein product: CASSLTAGEQFF.

The chain uses TRBV20-1 and TRBJ2-5, with D possibly being TRBD2 (7 bases). CDR1 is DFQATT, CDR2 SNEGSKA, per germline (reference sequence). The CDR3 runs to 16 residues. V was pared by 1 base and J by 4 bases, with 19 bases between. The CDR3 loop is CSARVPPGGSTETQYF. CDR3 nucleotides: TGCAGTGCTAGAGTTCCCCCGGGGGGCTCCACAGAGACCCAGTACTTC.